This T cell receptor beta chain was identified during a study of beta chain features in type 1 diabetes. On this clone: Its target is not known.

About 120 mL of blood, on average, came from one heparinised draw per donor. Based on CD45RO/CCR7/CD25/CD127/CD95/CD27, CD4+ regulatory, stem cell-like memory, naive and central memory cells were sorted. As every portion of the isolated RNA was reverse transcribed, the sequencing read expressed TCRB transcripts. The method was immunoSEQ multiplex PCR; TCRdb's version includes in-frame clones alone and lacks a portion of them. Here the sample spans roughly 700,000 clones, 13% being singletons. This CDR3 is built from 15 residues. Trimming removed 3 bases from V and 0 bases from J; junction bases left unmatched: 4. CDR1 and CDR2 from the germline V gene are SGHRS and YFSETQ. Study-wide findings and caveats: Shorter TCRB CDR3s, moderately but significantly so, were found in Type 1 diabetes patients in all four CD4+ subsets. In the patient group, naive, central memory and Treg TCRB repertoires seemed more alike than in the healthy donor group.

Sequencing was done on a sample of naive CD4+ T cells from blood. This receptor was identified in a man aged 18 to 30 with type 1 diabetes. The rearrangement joins TRBV5-1 to TRBJ2-3; the match to TRBD1 covers 7 bases. CDR3 DNA sequence: TGCGCCAGCAGCTCAAGGGGGCCGAGCACAGATACGCAGTATTTT. Amino acid sequence: CASSSRGPSTDTQYF. Combining the CDR3 with reference TRBV5-1 and TRBJ2-3 gives the whole variable domain KAGVTQTPRYLIKTRGQQVTLSCSPISGHRSVSWYQQTPGQGLQFLFEYFSETQRNKGNFPGRFSGRQFSNSRSEMNVSTLELGDSALYLCASSSRGPSTDTQYFGPGTRLTVL.